This TCR beta chain was recorded in a study of T cell responses to AZD1222 COVID-19 vaccine. Overall study: Second-dose schedules of about 4 or about 12 weeks were combined.

Germline V gives CDR1 SGHRS, CDR2 YFSETQ. V dropped 0 bases and J dropped 7; count of bases not matched to a gene: 5. The CDR3 contains 15 residues. The assay was immunoSEQ multiplex PCR, and TCRdb's table has in-frame clones only and misses some. The data hold around 150,000 clones, with 90% to 95% observed a single time. The sequence came from an adult in good health. This sequence joins TRBV5-1 and TRBJ1-4; TRBD1 matches at 8 bases. The sample here was peripheral blood, taken on day 0 of AZD1222 vaccination. CDR3 nucleotides: TGCGCCAGCAGCTTGGGAGGGACAGGTCGTGAAAAACTGTTTTTT. Translating it yields CASSLGGTGREKLFF.